The rows below give T cell receptor beta chains drawn from one sample of a study of blood T cell repertoires in COVID-19. Sequenced by immunoSEQ multiplex PCR; TCRdb stores in-frame clones only, minus some. The data show tens of thousands of clones, approximately 79% seen once. The sequencing sample was made of peripheral blood. The receptors here all came from a man in his sixties or seventies with COVID-19, enrolled during active disease. Each CDR3 is given with its conserved first and last residue. The D gene is left open where the match is weak. Clone size is not always given. Where it is, it says once, few, many or a class for expanded clones.

j_gene: TRBJ1-2; abundance: .; d_gene: TRBD1; v_gene: TRBV6-1; CDR3aa: CASSVTGQGARGGYTF; CDR3nt: TGTGCCAGCAGTGTCACAGGACAGGGGGCGAGAGGTGGCTACACCTTC
j_gene: TRBJ1-3; abundance: few; d_gene: TRBD1; v_gene: TRBV3-1/TRBV3-2; CDR3aa: CASSQGGTGLDTIYF; CDR3nt: TGTGCCAGCAGCCAAGGAGGGACAGGTTTAGACACCATATATTTT
j_gene: TRBJ2-1; abundance: .; d_gene: TRBD1; v_gene: TRBV5-6; CDR3aa: CASSSWDRPYNEQFF; CDR3nt: TGTGCCAGCAGCTCCTGGGACAGGCCCTACAATGAGCAGTTCTTC
j_gene: TRBJ2-1; abundance: .; d_gene: TRBD2; v_gene: TRBV5-1; CDR3aa: CASSPLAGGPRVNEQFF; CDR3nt: TGCGCCAGCAGCCCCTTAGCGGGAGGGCCACGTGTCAATGAGCAGTTCTTC
j_gene: TRBJ2-7; abundance: .; d_gene: .; v_gene: TRBV21-1; CDR3aa: CASNPLERGDFYEQYF; CDR3nt: TGTGCCAGCAACCCTCTGGAACGGGGGGATTTCTACGAGCAGTACTTC
j_gene: TRBJ2-6; abundance: once; d_gene: .; v_gene: TRBV28; CDR3aa: CASQGQVFGANVLTF; CDR3nt: TGTGCCAGCCAGGGGCAGGTCTTTGGGGCCAACGTCCTGACTTTC
j_gene: TRBJ2-7; abundance: .; d_gene: .; v_gene: TRBV7-3; CDR3aa: CASSLTQSPRYEQYF; CDR3nt: TGTGCCAGCAGCTTAACCCAGTCCCCACGCTACGAGCAGTACTTC
j_gene: TRBJ2-7; abundance: few; d_gene: .; v_gene: TRBV9; CDR3aa: CASSGGMGPLEEQYF; CDR3nt: TGTGCCAGCAGCGGGGGTATGGGGCCTCTTGAAGAGCAGTACTTC
j_gene: TRBJ2-2; abundance: .; d_gene: .; v_gene: TRBV27; CDR3aa: CASSLEGTGTGELFF; CDR3nt: TGTGCCAGCAGTTTGGAGGGAACGGGTACCGGGGAGCTGTTTTTT
j_gene: TRBJ1-4; abundance: .; d_gene: TRBD1; v_gene: TRBV28; CDR3aa: CAIQDRVSEKLFF; CDR3nt: TGTGCCATCCAGGACAGGGTCTCTGAAAAACTGTTTTTT
j_gene: TRBJ2-1; abundance: .; d_gene: TRBD1; v_gene: TRBV4-3; CDR3aa: CASSQSGQAVGDEQFF; CDR3nt: TGCGCCAGCAGCCAATCCGGACAGGCGGTAGGGGATGAGCAGTTCTTC
j_gene: TRBJ2-7; abundance: .; d_gene: TRBD2; v_gene: TRBV30; CDR3aa: CAWSGGGAAYEQYF; CDR3nt: TGTGCCTGGAGTGGCGGGGGGGCCGCCTACGAGCAGTACTTC
j_gene: TRBJ1-5; abundance: .; d_gene: TRBD1; v_gene: TRBV24-1; CDR3aa: CATSDTGQGRYQPQHF; CDR3nt: TGTGCCACCAGTGATACGGGACAGGGTCGATATCAGCCCCAGCATTTT
j_gene: TRBJ2-2; abundance: .; d_gene: .; v_gene: TRBV7-3; CDR3aa: CASSLTLTANTGELFF; CDR3nt: TGTGCCAGCAGCTTAACATTGACAGCGAACACCGGGGAGCTGTTTTTT
j_gene: TRBJ1-2; abundance: .; d_gene: .; v_gene: TRBV15; CDR3aa: CATSIREHYGYTF; CDR3nt: TGTGCCACCAGCATACGGGAACACTATGGCTACACCTTC
j_gene: TRBJ1-2; abundance: .; d_gene: TRBD1; v_gene: TRBV28; CDR3aa: CASRYSSGTDYYGYTF; CDR3nt: TGTGCCAGCAGATACTCGTCCGGGACAGATTACTATGGCTACACCTTC
j_gene: TRBJ2-3; abundance: .; d_gene: .; v_gene: TRBV9; CDR3aa: CASSVSGLDTQYF; CDR3nt: TGTGCCAGCAGCGTAAGCGGGTTGGATACGCAGTATTTT
j_gene: TRBJ1-1; abundance: .; d_gene: .; v_gene: TRBV28; CDR3aa: CASSPGIRQEAFF; CDR3nt: TGTGCCAGCAGTCCCGGCATCCGACAGGAAGCTTTCTTT
j_gene: TRBJ2-5; abundance: .; d_gene: .; v_gene: TRBV4-1; CDR3aa: CASSQPDREGETQYF; CDR3nt: TGCGCCAGCAGCCAACCGGACAGGGAGGGGGAGACCCAGTACTTC
j_gene: TRBJ2-5; abundance: .; d_gene: .; v_gene: TRBV9; CDR3aa: CASSVGGTQETQYF; CDR3nt: TGTGCCAGCAGCGTAGGAGGGACACAAGAGACCCAGTACTTC
j_gene: TRBJ2-7; abundance: .; d_gene: TRBD1; v_gene: TRBV7-2; CDR3aa: CASSVDRGINEQYF; CDR3nt: TGTGCCAGCAGCGTCGACAGGGGTATCAACGAGCAGTACTTC
j_gene: TRBJ2-7; abundance: .; d_gene: TRBD1; v_gene: TRBV14; CDR3aa: CASSQYGTEYYEQYF; CDR3nt: TGTGCCAGCAGTCAATACGGGACAGAGTACTACGAGCAGTACTTC
j_gene: TRBJ1-1; abundance: once; d_gene: .; v_gene: TRBV5-1; CDR3aa: CASSLQPGNTEAFF; CDR3nt: TGCGCCAGCAGCTTACAACCAGGGAACACTGAAGCTTTCTTT
j_gene: TRBJ2-5; abundance: .; d_gene: .; v_gene: TRBV7-2; CDR3aa: CASSTTTIQETQYF; CDR3nt: TGTGCCAGCAGCACAACAACAATCCAAGAGACCCAGTACTTC
j_gene: TRBJ2-2; abundance: few; d_gene: TRBD1; v_gene: TRBV7-9; CDR3aa: CASSPGQGFTGELFF; CDR3nt: TGTGCCAGCAGCCCAGGACAGGGGTTTACCGGGGAGCTGTTTTTT
j_gene: TRBJ1-4; abundance: .; d_gene: TRBD1; v_gene: TRBV7-9; CDR3aa: CASSATGTGGFGEKLFF; CDR3nt: TGTGCCAGCAGCGCTACCGGGACAGGGGGTTTCGGGGAAAAACTGTTTTTT
j_gene: TRBJ1-2; abundance: .; d_gene: .; v_gene: TRBV23-1; CDR3aa: CASSQRTVYHGYTF; CDR3nt: TGCGCCAGCAGTCAAAGGACAGTCTACCATGGCTACACCTTC
j_gene: TRBJ1-1; abundance: .; d_gene: .; v_gene: TRBV19; CDR3aa: CASSNRNTEAFF; CDR3nt: TGTGCCAGTAGTAACAGGAACACTGAAGCTTTCTTT
j_gene: TRBJ2-5; abundance: .; d_gene: TRBD1; v_gene: TRBV19; CDR3aa: CASSPTGIGTQYF; CDR3nt: TGTGCCAGTAGTCCGACAGGGATTGGCACCCAGTACTTC
j_gene: TRBJ2-1; abundance: .; d_gene: .; v_gene: TRBV3-1/TRBV3-2; CDR3aa: CASSLGTRQFF; CDR3nt: TGTGCCAGCAGCTTAGGGACACGGCAGTTCTTC
j_gene: TRBJ1-5; abundance: .; d_gene: .; v_gene: TRBV7-8; CDR3aa: CASSFGTHSNQPQHF; CDR3nt: TGTGCCAGCAGTTTCGGGACACATAGCAATCAGCCCCAGCATTTT
j_gene: TRBJ1-4; abundance: .; d_gene: TRBD1; v_gene: TRBV5-1; CDR3aa: CASRKGQGVEKLFF; CDR3nt: TGCGCCAGCAGAAAGGGACAGGGGGTGGAAAAACTGTTTTTT
j_gene: TRBJ2-7; abundance: .; d_gene: .; v_gene: TRBV28; CDR3aa: CASRKLISPQSYEQYF; CDR3nt: TGTGCCAGCAGAAAGCTGATCTCTCCCCAATCCTACGAGCAGTACTTC
j_gene: TRBJ2-5; abundance: .; d_gene: .; v_gene: TRBV9; CDR3aa: CASSVGAVGPQETQYF; CDR3nt: TGTGCCAGCAGCGTAGGGGCCGTTGGCCCCCAAGAGACCCAGTACTTC
j_gene: TRBJ2-3; abundance: .; d_gene: TRBD2; v_gene: TRBV6-5; CDR3aa: CASSYSSGIITDTQYF; CDR3nt: TGTGCCAGCAGTTATTCTAGCGGGATAATCACAGATACGCAGTATTTT
j_gene: TRBJ2-7; abundance: .; d_gene: .; v_gene: TRBV9; CDR3aa: CASSPHGGSSYEQYF; CDR3nt: TGTGCCAGCAGCCCCCACGGCGGCAGCTCCTACGAGCAGTACTTC
j_gene: TRBJ2-7; abundance: once; d_gene: TRBD2; v_gene: TRBV29-1; CDR3aa: CSVLSGTSGAYSYEQYF; CDR3nt: TGCAGCGTCCTTTCCGGGACTAGCGGGGCCTATTCCTACGAGCAGTACTTC
j_gene: TRBJ2-5; abundance: .; d_gene: TRBD2; v_gene: TRBV7-3; CDR3aa: CASSPGQALAGVETQYF; CDR3nt: TGTGCCAGCAGCCCGGGGCAGGCGCTAGCGGGAGTGGAGACCCAGTACTTC
j_gene: TRBJ1-1; abundance: .; d_gene: .; v_gene: TRBV19; CDR3aa: CASSSHYGQPNTEAFF; CDR3nt: TGTGCCAGTAGTTCTCATTACGGACAGCCGAACACTGAAGCTTTCTTT
j_gene: TRBJ2-7; abundance: .; d_gene: TRBD1; v_gene: TRBV5-1; CDR3aa: CASSFELGTGSYEQYF; CDR3nt: TGCGCCAGCAGCTTTGAGCTGGGGACAGGGTCCTACGAGCAGTACTTC
j_gene: TRBJ2-2; abundance: few; d_gene: TRBD2; v_gene: TRBV6-5; CDR3aa: CASSSGLAGGELFF; CDR3nt: TGTGCCAGCAGCTCGGGACTAGCGGGAGGTGAGCTGTTTTTT
j_gene: TRBJ1-1; abundance: .; d_gene: .; v_gene: TRBV7-9; CDR3aa: CASSLDSNTEAFF; CDR3nt: TGTGCCAGCAGCTTAGACTCGAACACTGAAGCTTTCTTT
j_gene: TRBJ2-1; abundance: .; d_gene: TRBD2; v_gene: TRBV30; CDR3aa: CAWSGLAGGNEQFF; CDR3nt: TGTGCCTGGAGTGGACTAGCGGGAGGGAATGAGCAGTTCTTC
j_gene: TRBJ2-1; abundance: .; d_gene: .; v_gene: TRBV28; CDR3aa: CASSVLARPGGEQFF; CDR3nt: TGTGCCAGCAGTGTTTTAGCGCGCCCCGGAGGGGAGCAGTTCTTC
j_gene: TRBJ2-6; abundance: .; d_gene: TRBD1; v_gene: TRBV6-5; CDR3aa: CASTTGGAGANVLTF; CDR3nt: TGTGCCAGCACCACAGGGGGCGCTGGGGCCAACGTCCTGACTTTC
j_gene: TRBJ1-1; abundance: many; d_gene: TRBD1; v_gene: TRBV19; CDR3aa: CVSRGVSRGEAEAFF; CDR3nt: TGTGTTTCGAGAGGAGTTAGCAGGGGGGAAGCTGAAGCTTTCTTT
j_gene: TRBJ2-5; abundance: .; d_gene: TRBD2; v_gene: TRBV5-4; CDR3aa: CASSLVLAGGETQYF; CDR3nt: TGTGCCAGCAGCTTGGTCCTAGCGGGAGGAGAGACCCAGTACTTC
j_gene: TRBJ2-1; abundance: many; d_gene: .; v_gene: TRBV5-1; CDR3aa: CASSAMSSYNEQFF; CDR3nt: TGCGCCAGCAGCGCGATGAGCTCCTACAATGAGCAGTTCTTC
j_gene: TRBJ1-2; abundance: .; d_gene: TRBD1; v_gene: TRBV6-5; CDR3aa: CATKTGGSPSGYTF; CDR3nt: TGTGCCACCAAGACAGGGGGCTCCCCCAGTGGCTACACCTTC
j_gene: TRBJ1-6; abundance: .; d_gene: .; v_gene: TRBV27; CDR3aa: CASSLAPDSPLHF; CDR3nt: TGTGCCAGCAGTTTGGCCCCAGATTCACCCCTCCACTTT
j_gene: TRBJ1-3; abundance: once; d_gene: .; v_gene: TRBV29-1; CDR3aa: CSVVKGSSGNTIYF; CDR3nt: TGCAGCGTTGTCAAGGGGTCCTCTGGAAACACCATATATTTT
j_gene: TRBJ1-1; abundance: .; d_gene: .; v_gene: TRBV2; CDR3aa: CASSLQVNTEAFF; CDR3nt: TGTGCCAGCAGTCTTCAGGTGAACACTGAAGCTTTCTTT
j_gene: TRBJ2-3; abundance: few; d_gene: .; v_gene: TRBV19; CDR3aa: CASSARRDSLTDTQYF; CDR3nt: TGTGCCAGTAGTGCCAGGCGGGATTCCCTCACAGATACGCAGTATTTT
j_gene: TRBJ2-3; abundance: .; d_gene: .; v_gene: TRBV5-1; CDR3aa: CASSSQGDTDTQYF; CDR3nt: TGCGCCAGCAGCTCGCAGGGTGACACAGATACGCAGTATTTT
j_gene: TRBJ2-4; abundance: .; d_gene: TRBD2; v_gene: TRBV28; CDR3aa: CASSLGLAGFKAKNIQYF; CDR3nt: TGTGCCAGCAGTTTAGGACTAGCGGGATTTAAGGCCAAAAACATTCAGTACTTC